Described below is a single T cell receptor beta chain sequence and its context. This entry belongs to a study of human T cells and chemical hapten exposure. As for the study in general: There were per-sample TCR yield variations, arising mainly from small pooled library volume differences.

Unseparated into fractions, whole blood served as the source from which total RNA was extracted. The V end was cut by 6 bases, the J end by 0 bases, with 11 bases between. The CDR3 is made up of 13 amino acids. Germline assignment: CDR1 SQVTM and CDR2 ANQGSEA. Individual cDNA molecules had unique molecular identifiers attached to them by the library. TCRdb passed the 5' RACE reads through MiXCR, listing each CDR3 protein once. This table holds 100,000 to 120,000 distinct CDR3 sequences, roughly a fifth found once. This chain connects TRBV29-1 to TRBJ1-2; D remains unclear. This TCR derives from a human donor in good health. As DNA, the CDR3 is TGCAGCGTAACGGAGTTAGCTAACTATGGCTACACCTTC. As protein: CSVTELANYGYTF.